The entry that follows covers one T cell receptor (beta chain) sequence. What it binds is unknown. TRB amplification used 250 ng of peripheral blood genomic DNA. TRB rearrangements were amplified by touch-down multiplex PCR with mixed TRB-A/B primers. Following a re-call of the multiplex PCR reads, TCRdb has one entry per CDR3 protein and lacks DNA. In total, the table holds about 4,200 distinct CDR3 sequences. Germline-derived CDR1 and CDR2 are MNHEY and SVGEGT. The CDR3 is 15 residues long. This sample was included in a study of T cell clusters in autoimmune cytopenias. General study points: Clustering suggested that physiological T cell clusters were missing in primary autoimmune cytopenia patients. Exclusive TRB clusters were approximately 2.9-fold more numerous in healthy donors than in active autoimmune hepatitis.

This sample also appeared in a second study, on T cell repertoires in aging, cancer and after chemotherapy. That report adds: Loss of evenness, beyond lost richness, contributed to age-related TCR diversity decline in cancer patients. Across the chemotherapy interval, each cancer cohort showed higher median generation probability, suggesting thymic rebound.

This TCR was recovered from a human donor in good health. This chain connects TRBV6-2 or TRBV6-3 to TRBJ1-5; the TCRdb call, TRBD1, lacks DNA for checking. The material sequenced was peripheral blood. CDR3 sequence: CASSSTGDSNQPQHF.